The clone carrying this T cell receptor (beta chain) has a count of ten or more. What it binds is unknown. The CDR3 has 14 amino acids. CDR1 MNHEY and CDR2 SMNVEV come from the germline V gene (reference sequence). Trimming shortened V by 3 bases and J by 8 bases, and 14 bases separated the two germline ends. This sample was included in a study of early T cells in non-severe SARS-CoV-2 infection. For the study at large: Sequencing of unsorted whole blood was done on bulk RNA, leaving chains unpaired.

Study-wide results and caveats: Matches to VDJdb favored anti-spike CD8 responses and missed private and CD4 specificities.

Unique molecular identifier tags were affixed to discrete cDNA molecules. MiXCR, applied by TCRdb to the 5' RACE reads, yields one record per CDR3 protein. The table includes approximately 70,000 distinct CDR3 sequences, 9.5% to 15% detected once. The sequence derives from an adult who was a healthcare worker with PCR-confirmed SARS-CoV-2 infection or an uninfected control (not recorded which). The chain carries TRBV27 and TRBJ2-1; D gene unclear. Sequenced material: whole blood, taken at baseline. Here the CDR3 reads CASSLTRWVHEQFF. The DNA of the CDR3 is TGTGCCAGCAGTTTGACTCGGTGGGTCCATGAGCAGTTCTTC.